This T cell receptor (beta chain) was retrieved from a study of T cells in Graves' hyperthyroidism and ophthalmopathy. This clonotype was recorded many times. Its antigen is not known. Study findings and constraints: Ophthalmopathy was model-predicted a median about 6.7 months pre-onset. In the analysis, a 13 V-J model separated ophthalmopathy from stable hyperthyroidism. Expanded thyroid clonotypes (above 0.001) were mostly also found in blood.

The length of the CDR3 is 17 residues. Germline V gene sequence: CDR1 SGHRS, CDR2 YFSETQ. With V trimmed by 4 bases and J by 10 bases, 11 bases remained unmatched. Used for diagnoses were clinical symptoms, serum thyroxine and TRAb, thyroid ultrasound and orbital computed tomography. It was RNA transcripts that yielded the amplified TCR beta CDR3 regions. First-round RT-PCR of the TCR CDR3 relied on the HTBI primer set. TCRdb reanalysed the multiplex PCR reads using MiXCR and keeps one entry per CDR3 protein. Of about 420,000 distinct CDR3 sequences in the sample, approximately 14% are singletons; the top ten hold around 7.3%.

This TCR was recovered from a woman between 18 and 29 years old with Graves' hyperthyroidism. The sample consisted of blood. The rearrangement uses TRBV5-1 and TRBJ2-1, with TRBD2 matching 16 bases. The CDR3 region is CASSRTGTSGGEWEQFF. The CDR3 DNA reads TGCGCCAGCAGCAGGACGGGGACTAGCGGGGGGGAATGGGAGCAGTTCTTC.